A single sample gave rise to the 13 T cell receptor beta chains below, sequenced in a study of monozygotic twins with inflammatory bowel disease. TCRdb re-called the 5' RACE reads and catalogs CDR3 proteins one per entry, DNA excluded. This sample carries 420,000 or so distinct CDR3 sequences, with less than 2.5% going to the ten biggest clones. The source material was blood. These receptor sequences come from a human donor with ulcerative colitis or Crohn's disease, or a healthy co-twin of an affected twin (not recorded which).

V and J are TRBV12-3 or TRBV12-4 and TRBJ1-2; TCRdb outputs TRBD1, but without DNA this stays unchecked. This CDR3 region has 15 residues. The CDR3 here is CASSLRGAGHYGYTF.

The chain couples TRBV6-1 to TRBJ2-1. Per germline, CDR1 MNHNS and CDR2 SASEGT. The CDR3 sequence is 15 residues long. The CDR3 spells CASSRLRISYNEQFF.

The chain uses TRBV7-9 and TRBJ2-5; the D call from TCRdb, TRBD2, cannot be confirmed without DNA. The V gene's germline CDR1 is SEHNR and CDR2 FQNEAQ (reference sequence). This CDR3 is 14 amino acids long. The CDR3 reads CASSLLSEGETQYF.

The genes are TRBV5-5 and TRBJ1-1; TCRdb designates TRBD1, a call that cannot be tested without DNA. The length of the CDR3 is 14 residues. Germline CDR1 reads SGHKS; CDR2 reads YYEKEE (reference sequence). CDR3 protein: CASSLRSGDTEAFF.

The V gene is TRBV11-2, the J gene TRBJ1-1. The CDR3 has 12 residues. Germline assignment: CDR1 SGHAT and CDR2 FQNNGV. This CDR3 reads CASSWTNTEAFF. Variable domain in full (rest from reference TRBV11-2 and TRBJ1-1): EAGVAQSPRYKIIEKRQSVAFWCNPISGHATLYWYQQILGQGPKLLIQFQNNGVVDDSQLPKDRFSAERLKGVDSTLKIQPAKLEDSAVYLCASSWTNTEAFFGQGTRLTVV.

The CDR3 is CASSPDRGPADTQYF. V is TRBV5-1 and J is TRBJ2-3; TCRdb gives TRBD1 as the D gene, but with no DNA this cannot be confirmed. The CDR3 loop spans 15 amino acids. The germline gives CDR1 SGHRS, CDR2 YFSETQ. Together with reference TRBV5-1 and TRBJ2-3, the CDR3 gives the full variable domain: KAGVTQTPRYLIKTRGQQVTLSCSPISGHRSVSWYQQTPGQGLQFLFEYFSETQRNKGNFPGRFSGRQFSNSRSEMNVSTLELGDSALYLCASSPDRGPADTQYFGPGTRLTVL.

The chain carries TRBV6-5 and TRBJ1-4. The CDR3 is 15 amino acids. In germline, CDR1 is MNHEY, CDR2 SVGAGI. The chain's CDR3 is CASSFQGATNEKLFF.

The CDR3 is CSARLGAIQPQHF. The chain couples TRBV20-1 to TRBJ1-5; TCRdb selects TRBD1, and the lack of DNA leaves this call unchecked. Germline CDR1 and CDR2: DFQATT and SNEGSKA (reference sequence). This CDR3 is built from 13 residues.

The chain carries TRBV4-3 and TRBJ1-2. Germline CDR1 is LGHNA and CDR2 is YSLEER. The CDR3 spans 15 residues. The CDR3 spells CASSQEGLLNYGYTF.

The genes are TRBV10-2 and TRBJ2-7; there is no DNA to check the TCRdb D call of TRBD1. CDR3 length equals 17 residues. Germline CDR1 and CDR2: WSHSY and SAAADI. The CDR3: CASSESFGGAGSYEQYF.

The chain uses TRBV12-3 or TRBV12-4 and TRBJ2-6; TCRdb names TRBD1, which stays unverified in the absence of DNA. The CDR3 totals 14 residues. The CDR3 is CASNPRTGANVLTF.

V is TRBV5-5 and J is TRBJ2-1; lacking DNA, the TRBD1 call made by TCRdb goes unchecked. This CDR3 contains 14 residues. CDR1 and CDR2 (germline): SGHKS, YYEKEE (reference sequence). The CDR3 here is CASSLGTDHNEQFF. Full variable domain (missing parts from reference TRBV5-5 and TRBJ2-1): DAGVTQSPTHLIKTRGQQVTLRCSPISGHKSVSWYQQVLGQGPQFIFQYYEKEERGRGNFPDRFSARQFPNYSSELNVNALLLGDSALYLCASSLGTDHNEQFFGPGTRLTVL.

V is TRBV7-2 and J is TRBJ2-7; as DNA is missing, the TRBD1 call by TCRdb cannot be tested. Looked up from germline, CDR1 is SGHTA and CDR2 is FQGNSA. This CDR3 is built from 14 residues. The CDR3 here is CASSSGQGGDEQYF. The full variable domain, with the rest looked up from reference TRBV7-2 and TRBJ2-7, is GAGVSQSPSNKVTEKGKDVELRCDPISGHTALYWYRQSLGQGLEFLIYFQGNSAPDKSGLPSDRFSAERTGGSVSTLTIQRTQQEDSAVYLCASSSGQGGDEQYFGPGTRLTVT.